This record covers a single T cell receptor beta chain. This sample was taken from a study of human T cells and chemical hapten exposure. Described time point: patch test 3, about 24 weeks after DPC sensitization. Treatment here: therapeutic diphenylcyclopropenone sensitization with weekly scalp DPC. The CDR3 contains 15 residues. CDR1 is MNHNS, CDR2 SASEGT, per germline. V was pared by 4 bases and J by 4 bases, with 9 bases of the junction left unmatched. TCRdb reanalysed the RACE reads using MiXCR and keeps one entry per CDR3 protein. The table lists 97,000 or so distinct CDR3 sequences, 25% to 35% of them singletons.

Specimen: whole blood, collected in connection with sensitization to the hapten diphenylcyclopropenone (DPC). V usage is TRBV6-1 and J usage is TRBJ2-7; 8 bases are shared with TRBD2. The clonotype comes from a middle-aged man with alopecia areata. Some clones in this sample may be carry-over from other donors' samples. In DNA, the CDR3 is TGTGCCAGCAGTGCCTCCGGGACTAGTCATTACGAGCAGTACTTC. Its translation is CASSASGTSHYEQYF.